The clone carrying this TCR beta chain has just a few counts. The antigen is not known. CDR3 length equals 15 residues. The V end lost 3 bases, the J end lost 2 bases, and 12 bases lay between the germline ends. CDR1 and CDR2 from the germline V gene are SGHRS and YFSETQ. These data originate in a study of CD8 T cells in ankylosing spondylitis. Whole-study results and caveats: Within matched ankylosing spondylitis synovial fluid, disease-linked clones were reportedly significantly enriched.

TCRdb passed the 5' RACE reads through MiXCR, listing each CDR3 protein once. Of around 340,000 distinct CDR3 sequences detected, about 14% appear once; the ten largest clones hold approximately 0.99%. Sequencing used blood, either unsorted or a sorted T cell fraction (not recorded which). The sequence was collected from a male donor with ankylosing spondylitis or in good health (not recorded which). V usage is TRBV5-1 and J usage is TRBJ2-4; D may be TRBD1 (6 bases). CDR3 residues: CASSSVQGTKNIQYF. The CDR3 nucleotides are TGCGCCAGCAGCTCCGTTCAGGGGACCAAAAACATTCAGTACTTC. Filled out from reference TRBV5-1 and TRBJ2-4, the complete variable domain reads KAGVTQTPRYLIKTRGQQVTLSCSPISGHRSVSWYQQTPGQGLQFLFEYFSETQRNKGNFPGRFSGRQFSNSRSEMNVSTLELGDSALYLCASSSVQGTKNIQYFGAGTRLSVL.